This T cell receptor beta chain was sequenced for a study of CD8+ T cells in alopecia areata (dated 2018 in TCRdb). Study-level background: Treated patients were enrolled in an open-label pilot trial of oral tofacitinib at 5 to 10 mg twice daily for moderate-to-severe alopecia areata. The RNA source kit depended on sample type: the PAXgene miRNA kit for fixed scalp, the miRNeasy kit for PBMCs, and the RNeasy kit for mouse skin. TCRbeta CDR3 regions were amplified by immunoSEQ multiplex PCR using 35 Vbeta forward and 13 Jbeta reverse primers. Biopsies were taken from tofacitinib-treated patients at baseline and at 4 and 24 weeks of treatment, and a later scalp biopsy was taken in several of the tofacitinib-treated patients. Scalp clonality was compared across normal scalp (n=4), patchy alopecia areata scalp (n=8), and alopecia totalis/universalis scalp (n=8). Human TCRbeta sequencing covered scalp tissue and sorted CD4+ and CD8+ peripheral blood T cells from patchy and totalis/universalis alopecia areata patients and healthy controls. The study used high-throughput TCRbeta sequencing to examine T cell clonal expansion in alopecia areata, in both the C3H/HeJ mouse model and human patients. Patients received tofacitinib for 6 to 18 months and were then followed off drug for 6 months to check for delayed response and recurrence. The SALT score, which quantifies the percentage of affected scalp surface area, was used to measure disease severity in treated patients. What the work shows at the level of the full study, not this receptor alone: With tofacitinib, both scalp clonality and the number of expanded CD8+ clones among the top 100 scalp clones went down significantly. Because the treated cohort was small and had only one nonresponder, larger studies are needed to examine links between baseline CD8+ expansion and response. Compared with mice, TCR sequences shared between patients were less clear, possibly partly because of HLA diversity across the patient population. Unlike mouse skin, which is dominated by gammadelta T cells, normal human skin has resident alphabeta T cells that are also sequenced, and this complicates analysis of the scalp TCR repertoire. Compared with normal scalp, lesional scalp had higher clonality and more expanded CD8+ clones, particularly in alopecia totalis/universalis, a pattern that suggests antigenic drive. During tofacitinib treatment, many expanded lesional clones stuck around in both scalp and blood, and this persistence may partly explain why relapse happens after treatment is stopped.

Receptor amplification or capture employed the immunoSEQ multiplex PCR assay. To provide template for TCR sequencing, every sample had RNA extracted and reverse transcribed into cDNA. SuperScript III was used for first-strand cDNA synthesis, primed with a 2:1 mix of oligo-dT and random hexamers. A synthetic immune receptor repertoire was used to gauge amplification bias, and whatever bias remained was removed computationally. Regarding the original processing steps: After raw reads were preprocessed to remove errors, the CDR3 was defined following IMGT conventions as running from the conserved cysteine to phenylalanine. To get clonality, Shannon entropy was normalized by log2 of the number of productive unique TCRs and the result was subtracted from 1. Whether each scalp clone was CD4 or CD8 was inferred by checking scalp TCRbeta sequences against the CD4 and CD8 repertoires from sorted blood. TCRdb took over this immuneACCESS table, retaining in-frame rearrangements with V and J assigned. Such tables are incomplete; in checked studies, under half of the missing clones stem from an unresolved V gene, and the remainder is unexplained. V, J and clone size were drawn from that table, and D and trimming were deduced from the DNA. The sample table shows more than 130,000 clones, and roughly four fifths are seen once. The biggest ten clones account for about 25% of the sample.

The germline V gene provides CDR1 MNHEY and CDR2 SVGAGI. The CDR3 has 15 amino acids, counting the end cysteine and phenylalanine. The only DNA kept is the CDR3, 45 bases in frame from the first base. For this chain, trimming is 0 bases at the V end and 8 bases at the J end, and the number of junction bases without a gene match is 6. The sample's time point label, decoded: less than five weeks on oral tofacitinib. What this sample's treatment or condition label stands for: oral pan-JAK inhibitor, 5-10 mg twice daily. Peripheral blood and lesional scalp punch biopsies were obtained from patients with alopecia areata. PBMCs were separated by density centrifugation and stained for CD3, CD4 and CD8, after which CD4+ and CD8+ T cells were sorted on a FACSAria. As concerns this clone: What antigen it recognizes has not been identified. It has no much larger one-base neighbor in the sample; base qualities were not kept.

The chain links TRBV6-5 with TRBJ2-2; a stretch of 7 junction bases matches TRBD2. This clonotype was obtained from a human donor with alopecia areata. Sequences were derived from CD8+ T cells sorted from blood, sampled at week 4, from a patient treated with tofacitinib. For the CDR3, the sequence is CASSYSRGAGGELFF. In nucleotide form, the sequence is TGTGCCAGCAGTTACTCGAGAGGAGCGGGAGGGGAGCTGTTTTTT.